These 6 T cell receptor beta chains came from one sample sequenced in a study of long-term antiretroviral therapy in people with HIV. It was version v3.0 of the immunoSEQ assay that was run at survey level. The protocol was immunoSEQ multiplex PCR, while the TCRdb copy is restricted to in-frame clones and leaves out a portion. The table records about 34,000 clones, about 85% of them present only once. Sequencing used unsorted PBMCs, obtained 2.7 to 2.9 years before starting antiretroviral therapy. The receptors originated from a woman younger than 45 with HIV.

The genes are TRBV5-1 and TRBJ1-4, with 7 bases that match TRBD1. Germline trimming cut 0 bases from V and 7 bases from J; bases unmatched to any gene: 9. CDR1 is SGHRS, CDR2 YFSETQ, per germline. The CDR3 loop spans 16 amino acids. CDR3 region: CASSLDQTGYGEKLFF. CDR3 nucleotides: TGCGCCAGCAGCTTGGACCAGACAGGGTATGGTGAAAAACTGTTTTTT.

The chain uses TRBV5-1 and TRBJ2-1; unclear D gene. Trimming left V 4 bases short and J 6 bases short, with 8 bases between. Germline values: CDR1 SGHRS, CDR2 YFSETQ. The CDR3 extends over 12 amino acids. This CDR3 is CASSQRVNEQFF. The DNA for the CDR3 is TGCGCCAGCAGCCAAAGAGTCAATGAGCAGTTCTTC. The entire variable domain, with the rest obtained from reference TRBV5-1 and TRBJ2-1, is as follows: KAGVTQTPRYLIKTRGQQVTLSCSPISGHRSVSWYQQTPGQGLQFLFEYFSETQRNKGNFPGRFSGRQFSNSRSEMNVSTLELGDSALYLCASSQRVNEQFFGPGTRLTVL.

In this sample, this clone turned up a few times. The CDR3 is CASSQDRSPRAGANVLTF. In DNA, the CDR3 is TGCGCCAGCAGCCAAGACCGCAGTCCCAGGGCTGGGGCCAACGTCCTGACTTTC. The V and J genes are TRBV4-1 and TRBJ2-6, with a weak D call TRBD1 (5 bases). With 0 bases removed from V and 2 bases from J, the gap between germline ends came to 14 bases. CDR3 length equals 18 residues. The germline V gene encodes CDR1 MGHRA and CDR2 YSYEKL.

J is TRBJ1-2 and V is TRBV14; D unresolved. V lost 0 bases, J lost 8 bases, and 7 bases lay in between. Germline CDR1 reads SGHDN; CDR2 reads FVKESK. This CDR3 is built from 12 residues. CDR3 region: CASSQDREGYTF. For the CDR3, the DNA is TGTGCCAGCAGCCAAGACAGAGAAGGCTACACCTTC.

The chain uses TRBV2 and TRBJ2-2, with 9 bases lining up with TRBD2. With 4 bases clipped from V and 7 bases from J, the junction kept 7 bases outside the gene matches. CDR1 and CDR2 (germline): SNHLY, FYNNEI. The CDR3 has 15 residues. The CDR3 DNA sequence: TGTGCCAGCAGTGGTGCTAGCGGGGACCTCGGGGAGCTGTTTTTT. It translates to CASSGASGDLGELFF.

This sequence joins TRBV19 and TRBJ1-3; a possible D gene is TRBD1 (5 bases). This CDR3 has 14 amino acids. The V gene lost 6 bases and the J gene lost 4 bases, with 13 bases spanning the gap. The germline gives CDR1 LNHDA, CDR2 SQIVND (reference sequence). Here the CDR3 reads CASSPSGTGNTIYF. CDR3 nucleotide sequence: TGTGCCAGTAGCCCCTCTGGGACCGGAAACACCATATATTTT.